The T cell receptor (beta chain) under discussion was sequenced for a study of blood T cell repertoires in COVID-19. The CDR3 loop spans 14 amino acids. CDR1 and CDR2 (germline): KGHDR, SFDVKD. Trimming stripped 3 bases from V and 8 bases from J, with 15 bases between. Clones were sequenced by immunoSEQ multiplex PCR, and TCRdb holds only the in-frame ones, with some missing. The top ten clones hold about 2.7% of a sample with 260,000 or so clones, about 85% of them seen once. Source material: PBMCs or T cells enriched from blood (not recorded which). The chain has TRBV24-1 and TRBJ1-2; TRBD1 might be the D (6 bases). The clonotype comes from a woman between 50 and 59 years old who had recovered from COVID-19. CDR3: CATSDTTGFGGYTF. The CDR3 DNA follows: TGTGCCACCAGTGATACTACAGGGTTCGGCGGCTACACCTTC.